The 20 T cell receptor beta chains below were found in one sample sequenced in a study of blood T cell repertoires in COVID-19. TCRdb's table, derived via immunoSEQ multiplex PCR, lists solely in-frame clones and lacks some. Of 75,000 to 80,000 clones in the sample, approximately 88% were seen once. The sample comprised peripheral blood. Receptors were obtained from a human donor in a cohort sampled during active COVID-19.

The V and J genes are TRBV7-2 and TRBJ2-1; 7 positions agree with TRBD2. V shed 1 base, J shed 1 base, and the junction held 7 bases outside the gene matches. This CDR3 comprises 17 residues. In germline, CDR1 is SGHTA, CDR2 FQGNSA. The CDR3 reads CASSLGRAGASYNEQFF. In DNA, the CDR3 is TGTGCCAGCAGCTTAGGCAGGGCGGGAGCATCCTACAATGAGCAGTTCTTC. The full variable domain, completed using reference TRBV7-2 and TRBJ2-1, is GAGVSQSPSNKVTEKGKDVELRCDPISGHTALYWYRQSLGQGLEFLIYFQGNSAPDKSGLPSDRFSAERTGGSVSTLTIQRTQQEDSAVYLCASSLGRAGASYNEQFFGPGTRLTVL.

CDR3 residues: CASSLDWTSQETQYF. In DNA form, the CDR3 reads TGTGCCAGCAGTTTAGATTGGACTTCCCAAGAGACCCAGTACTTC. The V call is TRBV28, the J call TRBJ2-5; TRBD2 is a possible D gene (5 bases). Between the trimmed V and J ends, which lost 2 bases and 1 base, there was a span of 11 bases. Germline V CDR1 and CDR2: MDHEN, SYDVKM. This CDR3 comprises 15 residues.

The V and J genes are TRBV5-4 and TRBJ2-5; D is perhaps TRBD1 (6 bases). This CDR3 has 12 residues. The V and J ends lost 4 bases and 5 bases respectively, with 9 bases between them. Per the germline V gene, CDR1 is SGHNT and CDR2 is YYREEE (reference sequence). Written as DNA, the CDR3 is TGTGCCAGCAGCCCGAGGGGGGAGACCCAGTACTTC. Its protein product is CASSPRGETQYF. The whole variable domain, remainder taken from reference TRBV5-4 and TRBJ2-5, is ETGVTQSPTHLIKTRGQQVTLRCSSQSGHNTVSWYQQALGQGPQFIFQYYREEENGRGNFPPRFSGLQFPNYSSELNVNALELDDSALYLCASSPRGETQYFGPGTRLLVL.

This clone was seen a single time. The chain recombines TRBV6-2 or TRBV6-3 with TRBJ1-2; D gene unclear. Germline CDR1 is MNHEY and CDR2 is SVGEGT. CDR3 length equals 13 residues. Trimming took off 3 bases at V and 8 bases at J, with 13 bases between the two ends. The CDR3, as DNA: TGTGCCAGCAGTTATGGTGCCGGGAACGGCTACACCTTC. Residues: CASSYGAGNGYTF.

This chain connects TRBV5-4 to TRBJ2-1, with D possibly matching TRBD1 (6 bases). This CDR3 has 14 amino acids. Trimming took 1 base from V and 6 from J, leaving 11 bases between them. Germline V gene lookup returns CDR1 SGHNT and CDR2 YYREEE (reference sequence). CDR3: CASSLPQGFNEQFF. The CDR3 region has the DNA TGTGCCAGCAGCTTGCCACAGGGTTTCAATGAGCAGTTCTTC. The variable domain in full, completed from reference TRBV5-4 and TRBJ2-1, reads ETGVTQSPTHLIKTRGQQVTLRCSSQSGHNTVSWYQQALGQGPQFIFQYYREEENGRGNFPPRFSGLQFPNYSSELNVNALELDDSALYLCASSLPQGFNEQFFGPGTRLTVL.

The chain recombines TRBV30 with TRBJ2-5; perhaps TRBD2 as D (5 bases). Trimming removed 5 bases from V and 7 bases from J, with 17 bases in between. The germline V gene encodes CDR1 GTSNPN and CDR2 SVGIG (reference sequence). CDR3 length: 13 residues. As DNA, the CDR3 is TGTGCCTGGGGTCCCCTGCGTGGGAGGACCCAGTACTTC. As protein: CAWGPLRGRTQYF.

This chain uses TRBV6-2 or TRBV6-3 with TRBJ1-5; D is ambiguous. The germline gives CDR1 MNHEY, CDR2 SVGEGT. Trimming removed 5 bases at V and 2 bases at J, with 13 bases between. The CDR3 has 15 amino acids. CDR3 in amino acids: CASSPAGRGNQPQHF. CDR3 DNA sequence: TGTGCCAGCAGTCCCGCGGGTCGGGGCAATCAGCCCCAGCATTTT.

This sequence joins TRBV5-1 and TRBJ2-7; 10 bases agree with TRBD2. Trimming took 0 bases from V and 4 from J; bases not matched to a gene: 10. The length of the CDR3 is 17 residues. The germline gives CDR1 SGHRS, CDR2 YFSETQ. CDR3 loop: CASSLGASSGSVYEQYF. In DNA form, the CDR3 reads TGCGCCAGCAGCTTGGGAGCGTCTAGCGGGAGTGTGTACGAGCAGTACTTC.

The chain joins TRBV5-8 to TRBJ2-7; no clear D gene. Germline lookup yields CDR1 SGHTS and CDR2 YDEGEE. The V end was cut by 3 bases, the J end by 3 bases, with 4 bases between. The CDR3 is made up of 11 amino acids. The CDR3 DNA is TGTGCCAGCAGCTCACTCTACGAGCAGTACTTC. Translating gives CASSSLYEQYF.

The V and J genes are TRBV10-3 and TRBJ2-2; weak D call: TRBD1 (6 bases). Deletions cut 0 bases from V and 5 bases from J, with 13 bases between. The germline V gene has CDR1 ENHRY and CDR2 SYGVKD. This CDR3 is 16 amino acids long. In DNA form, the CDR3 reads TGTGCCATCAGTGAGTCACCTCTCACAGGGACCGGGGAGCTGTTTTTT. This gives the protein CAISESPLTGTGELFF.

This sequence joins TRBV15 and TRBJ2-1; 8 bases are shared with TRBD2. The trim removed 0 bases at V and 8 bases at J, leaving 9 bases unmatched. Germline CDR1 and CDR2: LNHNV and YYDKDF (reference sequence). The CDR3 is 16 residues long. CDR3 sequence (DNA): TGTGCCACCAGCAGAGATTTGGCGGGAGGTATCGATGAGCAGTTCTTC. Translated, it gives CATSRDLAGGIDEQFF. Looking up the rest from reference TRBV15 and TRBJ2-1 gives the full variable domain: DAMVIQNPRYQVTQFGKPVTLSCSQTLNHNVMYWYQQKSSQAPKLLFHYYDKDFNNEADTPDNFQSRRPNTSFCFLDIRSPGLGDTAMYLCATSRDLAGGIDEQFFGPGTRLTVL.

The CDR3 region is CASSPGTDPRQFF. The CDR3 DNA reads TGTGCCAGCTCCCCCGGGACTGACCCTCGGCAGTTCTTC. The chain links TRBV18 to TRBJ2-1, with a possible D match to TRBD2 (6 bases). Germline V gene lookup returns CDR1 KGHSH and CDR2 LQKENI. V lost 6 bases to trimming and J lost 12 bases, with 18 bases between them. The CDR3 is 13 amino acids. Drawing the rest from reference TRBV18 and TRBJ2-1, the complete variable domain is NAGVMQNPRHLVRRRGQEARLRCSPMKGHSHVYWYRQLPEEGLKFMVYLQKENIIDESGMPKERFSAEFPKEGPSILRIQQVVRGDSAAYFCASSPGTDPRQFFGPGTRLTVL.

This clone was recorded only once. The V gene is TRBV10-3, the J gene TRBJ2-3; 13 bases are a match to TRBD2. The CDR3 is 17 residues long. Germline V gene sequence: CDR1 ENHRY, CDR2 SYGVKD. V trimming: 6 bases; J trimming: 4 bases; junction bases outside the gene matches: 10. CDR3 sequence (DNA): TGTGCCATCAGGGATCCCGGACTAGCGGGAGTTTCAGATACGCAGTATTTT. Protein sequence: CAIRDPGLAGVSDTQYF.

The CDR3 DNA is TGTGCCAGCAGCTTAGGGACAGGGCCCGGGGAGCTGTTTTTT. Its protein product is CASSLGTGPGELFF. The chain is built from TRBV7-9 and TRBJ2-2, with 8 nucleotides matching TRBD1. CDR3 length equals 14 residues. The germline CDR1 and CDR2 sequences are SEHNR and FQNEAQ (reference sequence). Germline trimming cut 1 base from V and 6 bases from J; bases unmatched to any gene: 1.

V is TRBV2 and J is TRBJ2-5, with TRBD2 matching over 11 bases. The CDR3 contains 13 residues. V was clipped by 10 bases and J by 2 bases; unmatched bases: 3. Per germline, CDR1 SNHLY and CDR2 FYNNEI. The CDR3 loop is CATSGGPQETQYF. CDR3 nucleotide sequence: TGTGCCACTAGCGGGGGGCCACAAGAGACCCAGTACTTC.

V and J are TRBV2 and TRBJ1-3; tentative D call: TRBD1 (5 bases). V lost 4 bases, J lost 4 bases, and 8 bases lay in between. In germline, CDR1 is SNHLY, CDR2 FYNNEI. CDR3 length: 13 amino acids. The CDR3 here is CASSGQGGNTIYF. CDR3 bases: TGTGCCAGCAGTGGCCAGGGAGGAAACACCATATATTTT.

The chain employs TRBV5-5 and TRBJ1-5; D gene uncertain. This CDR3 has 16 amino acids. In germline, CDR1 is SGHKS, CDR2 YYEKEE (reference sequence). V was trimmed by 4 bases and J by 2 bases, leaving 16 bases between them. CDR3 residues: CASSPEMGAGNQPQHF. The CDR3 coding sequence is TGTGCCAGCAGCCCTGAGATGGGTGCGGGCAATCAGCCCCAGCATTTT. The full variable domain, rest sourced from reference TRBV5-5 and TRBJ1-5, is DAGVTQSPTHLIKTRGQQVTLRCSPISGHKSVSWYQQVLGQGPQFIFQYYEKEERGRGNFPDRFSARQFPNYSSELNVNALLLGDSALYLCASSPEMGAGNQPQHFGDGTRLSIL.

The chain employs TRBV4-3 and TRBJ2-2, with D possibly TRBD2 on 5 matching bases. The CDR3 runs to 16 residues. The V end lost 1 base, the J end lost 5 bases, and 14 bases lay between the germline ends. The germline CDR1 and CDR2 sequences are LGHNA and YSLEER. The CDR3 protein is CASSQVRGLGTGELFF. In DNA, the CDR3 is TGCGCCAGCAGCCAAGTCCGAGGGTTAGGAACCGGGGAGCTGTTTTTT.

The genes are TRBV2 and TRBJ1-1, with 9 positions matching TRBD1. Trimming at V came to 7 bases and at J to 5 bases, leaving 8 bases not matched to a gene. The CDR3 totals 14 residues. CDR1 is SNHLY, CDR2 FYNNEI, per germline. CDR3 region: CASKEMTGGTEAFF. CDR3 nucleotide sequence: TGTGCCAGCAAGGAAATGACAGGGGGGACTGAAGCTTTCTTT.

The chain is built from TRBV10-3 and TRBJ1-1, with D possibly being TRBD1 (5 bases). CDR3 size: 14 residues. The germline CDR1 and CDR2 sequences are ENHRY and SYGVKD. Trimming took 8 bases from V and 10 from J, leaving 23 bases between them. CDR3 nucleotide sequence: TGTGCCATCCAGAGCGGGCAGGGCCAAAGGGGAGCTTTCTTT. Residues: CAIQSGQGQRGAFF.